These 20 T cell receptor beta chains were all obtained from the same sample, sequenced in a study of T-cell reconstitution after alpha-beta-depleted transplantation in children. Unique molecular identifiers were incorporated when the TCRbeta library was constructed. TCRdb re-called the PCR reads with MiXCR, one entry per CDR3 protein. The table has hundreds of thousands of distinct CDR3 sequences, roughly 14% seen once; the top ten hold about 0.79%. The sample here was PBMCs, taken before TCRalphabeta/CD19-depleted stem cell transplant. Every receptor here comes from a girl aged 2-15 years with congenital amegakaryocytic thrombocytopenia, due to receive a stem cell transplant.

This clonotype was picked up a small number of times. V gene TRBV12-3 or TRBV12-4 combines with J gene TRBJ2-1, with 7 bases lining up with TRBD2. The CDR3 has 15 residues. The trim removed 1 base at V and 7 bases at J, leaving 7 bases unmatched. CDR3 loop: CASSLGLLSGNEQFF. CDR3 nucleotides: TGTGCCAGCAGTTTAGGACTCCTTAGCGGGAATGAGCAGTTCTTC.

This clonotype was counted ten times or more. The chain has TRBV20-1 and TRBJ2-3; D remains unclear. The germline gives CDR1 DFQATT, CDR2 SNEGSKA (reference sequence). Trimming pared 2 bases from V and 0 bases from J, leaving 12 bases between. The CDR3 is 15 amino acids. The CDR3 region is CSARPPKRSTDTQYF. The CDR3 DNA sequence: TGCAGTGCTAGACCCCCCAAAAGGAGCACAGATACGCAGTATTTT.

V is TRBV7-2 and J is TRBJ1-2; a weak D match, TRBD1 (5 bases). V was clipped by 8 bases and J by 1 base, with 20 bases between them. In germline, CDR1 is SGHTA, CDR2 FQGNSA. The CDR3 sequence is 16 residues long. The CDR3 region has the DNA TGTGCCAGCTCCCCTAATCCGGGGGACCTTAACTATGGCTACACCTTC. The encoded protein is CASSPNPGDLNYGYTF.

This chain connects TRBV28 to TRBJ1-1; possibly TRBD1 for D (5 bases). From germline, CDR1 is MDHEN and CDR2 SYDVKM. This CDR3 is built from 14 residues. V lost 3 bases, J lost 4 bases, and 12 bases lay in between. CDR3 nucleotide sequence: TGTGCCAGCAGTTTGGGGCTAGTGAGCACTGAAGCTTTCTTT. This gives the protein CASSLGLVSTEAFF.

This clonotype was found many times. This chain joins TRBV5-1 and TRBJ2-1; 9 bases fit TRBD2. Germline V lookup: CDR1 SGHRS, CDR2 YFSETQ. This CDR3 contains 16 residues. V lost 4 bases to trimming and J lost 0 bases; unmatched junction nucleotides: 5. DNA for the CDR3: TGCGCCAGCAGCGGAAGTAGCGGGAGCTCCTACAATGAGCAGTTCTTC. It yields the protein CASSGSSGSSYNEQFF.

This clonotype was detected ten times or more. The chain joins TRBV5-5 to TRBJ1-1, with D perhaps TRBD1 (6 bases). V was clipped by 4 bases and J by 1 base, with 17 bases between them. CDR3 length equals 16 residues. Germline V gene sequence: CDR1 SGHKS, CDR2 YYEKEE (reference sequence). CDR3 region: CASSGGGQGRNTEAFF. The CDR3 DNA follows: TGTGCCAGCAGCGGGGGGGGGCAGGGGAGGAACACTGAAGCTTTCTTT. The full variable domain, with the rest looked up from reference TRBV5-5 and TRBJ1-1, is DAGVTQSPTHLIKTRGQQVTLRCSPISGHKSVSWYQQVLGQGPQFIFQYYEKEERGRGNFPDRFSARQFPNYSSELNVNALLLGDSALYLCASSGGGQGRNTEAFFGQGTRLTVV.

This sequence joins TRBV9 and TRBJ2-7, with D unclear. The germline CDR1 and CDR2 sequences are SGDLS and YYNGEE. The CDR3 has 14 amino acids. V was trimmed by 0 bases and J by 3 bases, leaving 10 bases between them. The CDR3 region has the DNA TGTGCCAGCAGCGTAGCGACAAACTTCTACGAGCAGTACTTC. Its protein product is CASSVATNFYEQYF.

This chain connects TRBV29-1 to TRBJ2-1; 7 bases agree with TRBD2. The J segment lost 7 bases and the V segment lost 2 bases, leaving 14 bases of the junction unmatched. Per germline, CDR1 SQVTM and CDR2 ANQGSEA. The CDR3 covers 16 residues. This CDR3 is CSVESASGSFANEQFF. The CDR3 DNA follows: TGCAGCGTTGAATCGGCTAGCGGATCGTTTGCTAATGAGCAGTTCTTC.

This clonotype was detected a few times. The genes are TRBV5-1 and TRBJ2-7; D is ambiguous. Trimming took off 1 base at V and 0 bases at J, with 11 bases between the two ends. CDR3 length: 15 amino acids. From germline, CDR1 is SGHRS and CDR2 YFSETQ. Here the CDR3 reads CASSLLQSSSYEQYF. DNA for the CDR3: TGCGCCAGCAGCTTGTTACAGTCGAGCTCCTACGAGCAGTACTTC. The full variable domain, its missing parts supplied by reference TRBV5-1 and TRBJ2-7, is KAGVTQTPRYLIKTRGQQVTLSCSPISGHRSVSWYQQTPGQGLQFLFEYFSETQRNKGNFPGRFSGRQFSNSRSEMNVSTLELGDSALYLCASSLLQSSSYEQYFGPGTRLTVT.

Worth noting for this clonotype: This clone may be a read error of a much larger clone one base away. The V and J genes are TRBV20-1 and TRBJ2-5, with D uncertain. CDR1 DFQATT and CDR2 SNEGSKA come from the germline V gene (reference sequence). The CDR3 consists of 12 residues. The CDR3 nucleotides are TGCAGTGCTGGAGATGGCGCCGAGACCCAGTACTTC. Translating gives CSAGDGAETQYF.

Regarding this clonotype: A read error may account for a junction end that differs from germline. The CDR3 nucleotides read TGCGCCACCAGCGGGACAGAAAACACCGGGGAGCTGTTTTTT. Encoded protein: CATSGTENTGELFF. This chain connects TRBV4-1 to TRBJ2-2, with D possibly being TRBD1 or TRBD2 (7 bases each). The CDR3 is made up of 14 amino acids. CDR1 and CDR2 from the germline V gene are MGHRA and YSYEKL.

Notes on this clonotype: The junction differs from germline at one of its ends, possibly a read error. This chain uses TRBV7-9 with TRBJ2-7; 7 nucleotides line up with TRBD2. The CDR3 runs to 16 residues. Germline CDR1 SEHNR, CDR2 FQNEAQ (reference sequence). The CDR3 coding sequence is TGTGCCAGCAGCTTGGATCTCGAGCGGGGCTCCTACGAGCAGTACTTT. It is translated as CASSLDLERGSYEQYF. Supplemented by reference TRBV7-9 and TRBJ2-7, the full variable domain reads DTGVSQNPRHKITKRGQNVTFRCDPISEHNRLYWYRQTLGQGPEFLTYFQNEAQLEKSRLLSDRFSAERPKGSFSTLEIQRTEQGDSAMYLCASSLDLERGSYEQYFGPGTRLTVT.

This clonotype was observed at least ten times. The CDR3, as DNA: TGTGCCACCAGCAGATCCTTTGCAGATACGCAGTATTTT. Protein: CATSRSFADTQYF. The chain recombines TRBV15 with TRBJ2-3, with no clear D. This CDR3 comprises 13 residues. V lost 2 bases, J lost 4 bases, and 7 bases lay in between. Germline CDR1 LNHNV, CDR2 YYDKDF (reference sequence).

Points on this clonotype: One base away lies a much larger clone, so this may be a sequencing read error. Since no conserved phenylalanine or tryptophan closes the CDR3, a read error is the likely cause. This chain joins TRBV20-1 and TRBJ2-5; the D is unclear. Deletions cut 1 base from V and 0 bases from J, with 3 bases between. The germline V gene encodes CDR1 DFQATT and CDR2 SNEGSKA (reference sequence). This CDR3 region has 12 residues. CDR3 region: CSARGYQETQYS. In nucleotides, the CDR3 is TGCAGTGCTAGAGGGTACCAAGAGACCCAGTACTCC.

Only a few counts were recorded for this clonotype. V and J are TRBV7-8 and TRBJ2-7; 10 bases match TRBD1. CDR1 and CDR2 from the germline V gene are SGHVS and FQNEAQ. The junction had 4 bases not matched to a gene; V was cut back by 2 bases and J by 3 bases. The CDR3 runs to 15 residues. The chain's CDR3 is CASSLWDRGLYEQYF. The CDR3 DNA reads as TGTGCCAGCAGCTTATGGGACAGGGGACTCTACGAGCAGTACTTC. Variable domain in full (rest from reference TRBV7-8 and TRBJ2-7): GAGVSQSPRYKVAKRGQDVALRCDPISGHVSLFWYQQALGQGPEFLTYFQNEAQLDKSGLPSDRFFAERPEGSVSTLKIQRTQQEDSAVYLCASSLWDRGLYEQYFGPGTRLTVT.

The chain couples TRBV5-1 to TRBJ2-1; D may correspond to TRBD1 or TRBD2 (6 bases each). Germline V gene sequence: CDR1 SGHRS, CDR2 YFSETQ. The CDR3 length is 16 residues. Trimming removed 0 bases from V and 2 bases from J, with 12 bases in between. CDR3 protein: CASSLALGGPYNEQFF. CDR3 DNA: TGCGCCAGCAGCTTGGCCTTAGGGGGGCCCTACAATGAGCAGTTCTTC.

There are a few counts of this clonotype. The chain joins TRBV29-1 to TRBJ2-4; the D is unclear. The CDR3 has 13 residues. Trimming removed 4 bases at V and 4 bases at J, with 11 bases between. Germline V lookup: CDR1 SQVTM, CDR2 ANQGSEA. CDR3: CSVVGHNKNIQYF. The CDR3 bases are TGCAGCGTTGTGGGCCATAATAAAAACATTCAGTACTTC.

This clonotype has ten or more counts. This rearrangement joins TRBV12-3 or TRBV12-4 to TRBJ2-7; TRBD1 is a possible D gene (6 bases). The length of the CDR3 is 13 residues. V lost 6 bases and J 6 bases, leaving 15 bases between the germline ends. This chain's CDR3 is CASSTGQLVEQYF. In DNA form, the CDR3 reads TGTGCCAGCAGCACCGGACAGCTAGTCGAGCAGTACTTC.

About this clonotype itself: In this CDR3 the conserved last residue, phenylalanine or tryptophan, is missing, so a read error is likely. This sequence joins TRBV7-9 and TRBJ2-1; 10 nucleotides agree with TRBD2. J gave up 4 bases and V 2 bases, and 2 bases lay outside the gene matches. Germline V gives CDR1 SEHNR, CDR2 FQNEAQ (reference sequence). The CDR3 loop spans 15 amino acids. This CDR3 reads CASSLRTSGYNEQFY. The DNA of the CDR3 is TGTGCCAGCAGCTTAAGGACTAGCGGATACAATGAGCAGTTCTAC.

The rearrangement uses TRBV29-1 and TRBJ2-1; the D gene is possibly TRBD2 (5 bases). This CDR3 is 15 amino acids long. Germline values: CDR1 SQVTM, CDR2 ANQGSEA. V was pared by 6 bases and J by 0 bases, with 15 bases between. The CDR3 sequence: CSVPGLASSYNEQFF. CDR3 DNA: TGCAGCGTCCCCGGGCTAGCCAGCTCCTACAATGAGCAGTTCTTC.